This TCR beta chain was identified in a study of beta chain features in type 1 diabetes. Study-wide results and caveats: There was a possibility that cDNA sequencing over-represented cells with high TCR expression.

CDR3 size: 13 residues. CDR1 SGHTA and CDR2 FQGNSA come from the germline V gene. The germline V and J ends were trimmed by 4 bases and 5 bases, with 10 bases remaining between them. Expressed TCRB transcripts got sequenced, as all isolated RNA was reverse transcribed. TCRdb's copy holds only in-frame clones and misses some; the assay was immunoSEQ multiplex PCR. The sample includes under 300,000 clones, around a quarter of them seen just once. Notes on this clone: Its antigen remains unidentified.

The V gene is TRBV7-2, the J gene TRBJ2-3; no clear D. Input material: central memory CD4+ T cells from blood. This receptor was identified in a man aged 25-40 years in good health. CDR3 in DNA: TGTGCCAGCAGCTCCTTCTGGGGAGATACGCAGTATTTT. Protein product: CASSSFWGDTQYF.